The 19 T cell receptor beta chains presented below share a single source sample, sequenced in a study of T cell responses to AZD1222 COVID-19 vaccine. This table comes from immunoSEQ multiplex PCR, and its TCRdb copy is limited to in-frame clones, with some not included. The sample holds 130,000 or so clones, approximately 90% seen once. This specimen consisted of peripheral blood, obtained on day 0 of AZD1222 vaccination. Receptors were obtained from an adult in good health.

This clone was counted between two and nine times. The chain employs TRBV19 and TRBJ1-4; D may be TRBD1 (5 bases). V was cut by 7 bases and J by 4 bases, with 13 bases left in between. Germline V gene sequence: CDR1 LNHDA, CDR2 SQIVND (reference sequence). The CDR3 has 14 amino acids. The CDR3 region has the DNA TGTGCCAGTACCCAGGGTTGGGGTAATGAAAAACTGTTTTTT. Amino acid sequence: CASTQGWGNEKLFF.

The rearrangement uses TRBV2 and TRBJ1-2, with D maybe TRBD1 (5 bases). The CDR3 length is 14 residues. Germline V lookup: CDR1 SNHLY, CDR2 FYNNEI. The ends were cut back, 1 base at V and 10 bases at J, with 16 bases in the middle. CDR3 sequence (DNA): TGTGCCAGCAGTGAAGTGGGACTTAGACAGCTCTACACCTTC. This codes for CASSEVGLRQLYTF.

V is TRBV6-5 and J is TRBJ1-4, with a possible D match to TRBD1 (5 bases). This CDR3 spans 15 amino acids. Germline CDR1 is MNHEY and CDR2 is SVGAGI. With 7 bases removed from V and 5 bases from J, the gap between germline ends came to 17 bases. The CDR3 bases are TGTGCCAGCAACTCCGGTGGGGCTAGGAATGAAAAACTGTTTTTT. It yields the protein CASNSGGARNEKLFF.

This chain uses TRBV6-4 with TRBJ1-5; no clear D. Deletions cut 10 bases from V and 0 bases from J, with 10 bases between. Germline CDR1 and CDR2: MRHNA and SNTAGT. The CDR3 has 13 amino acids. CDR3 sequence reads: CATAINSNQPQHF. The DNA for the CDR3 is TGTGCCACCGCTATTAATAGCAATCAGCCCCAGCATTTT.

The V and J genes are TRBV6-5 and TRBJ2-7, with D possibly being TRBD1 or TRBD2 (5 bases each). This CDR3 region has 13 residues. The germline V and J ends were trimmed by 6 bases and 3 bases, with 12 bases remaining between them. Germline CDR1 reads MNHEY; CDR2 reads SVGAGI. CDR3 sequence reads: CASSREPGYEQYF. As DNA, the CDR3 is TGTGCCAGCAGCAGGGAGCCTGGCTACGAGCAGTACTTC.

This clone was seen a handful of times. The chain couples TRBV24-1 to TRBJ2-7, with TRBD1 matching 9 bases. J lost 3 bases, V lost 9 bases, and 5 bases had no gene match. The length of the CDR3 is 13 residues. The germline V gene encodes CDR1 KGHDR and CDR2 SFDVKD. The CDR3 here is CATWDRVGYEQYF. Here the CDR3 DNA reads TGTGCCACCTGGGACAGGGTCGGCTACGAGCAGTACTTC.

The chain has TRBV29-1 and TRBJ2-1; D not resolved. Germline V CDR1 and CDR2: SQVTM, ANQGSEA. V was pared by 0 bases and J by 5 bases, with 14 bases between. CDR3 length equals 15 residues. CDR3 in DNA: TGCAGCGTTGAAGATCGTCGCTTTCACCACAATGAGCAGTTCTTC. It specifies CSVEDRRFHHNEQFF.

The V and J genes are TRBV6-5 and TRBJ1-2, with D unresolved. Between the trimmed V and J ends, which lost 0 bases and 8 bases, there was a span of 10 bases. The CDR3 contains 13 residues. Germline V CDR1 and CDR2: MNHEY, SVGAGI. The CDR3 DNA follows: TGTGCCAGCAGTTACTCGTGGAGGGCGGGCTACACCTTC. This translates into CASSYSWRAGYTF.

This chain links TRBV29-1 with TRBJ2-2; 10 nucleotides align to TRBD2. Germline trimming cut 2 bases from V and 1 base from J; bases unmatched to any gene: 7. Germline loops: CDR1 SQVTM, CDR2 ANQGSEA. The CDR3 consists of 17 residues. CDR3 region: CSVELLAGARNTGELFF. CDR3 DNA sequence: TGCAGCGTTGAACTTCTAGCGGGGGCCCGGAACACCGGGGAGCTGTTTTTT.

The chain recombines TRBV7-9 with TRBJ2-6; D might be TRBD2 (6 bases). The germline V gene encodes CDR1 SEHNR and CDR2 FQNEAQ (reference sequence). V lost 7 bases and J lost 4, with 14 bases in between. The CDR3 runs 15 residues. CDR3 sequence reads: CASNPGVPGANVLTF. The DNA for the CDR3 is TGTGCCAGCAACCCGGGAGTGCCGGGGGCCAACGTCCTGACTTTC.

This chain connects TRBV28 to TRBJ1-2, with D perhaps TRBD1 (5 bases). V lost 7 bases to trimming and J lost 8 bases, with 17 bases between them. This CDR3 has 13 amino acids. The germline gives CDR1 MDHEN, CDR2 SYDVKM. CDR3 amino acids: CASTKSGAEGYTF. Written as DNA, the CDR3 is TGTGCCAGCACCAAGTCCGGGGCGGAAGGCTACACCTTC.

The rearrangement links TRBV18 to TRBJ2-3; no reliable D call. The ends were cut back, 6 bases at V and 5 bases at J, with 6 bases in the middle. The CDR3 runs 11 residues. Germline V gives CDR1 KGHSH, CDR2 LQKENI. This chain's CDR3 is CASSGQDTQYF. The CDR3 DNA follows: TGTGCCAGCTCTGGCCAAGATACGCAGTATTTT. Using reference TRBV18 and TRBJ2-3 for the parts outside the CDR3, the full variable domain is NAGVMQNPRHLVRRRGQEARLRCSPMKGHSHVYWYRQLPEEGLKFMVYLQKENIIDESGMPKERFSAEFPKEGPSILRIQQVVRGDSAAYFCASSGQDTQYFGPGTRLTVL.

The chain employs TRBV28 and TRBJ1-2, with a weak D call TRBD1 (5 bases). This CDR3 contains 14 residues. Germline V gene data show CDR1 as MDHEN and CDR2 as SYDVKM. Deletions cut 6 bases from V and 8 bases from J, with 19 bases between. The CDR3 DNA is TGTGCCAGCAGAGTACGTCGAGGGGAAGGCGGCTACACCTTC. Protein: CASRVRRGEGGYTF.

This chain joins TRBV27 and TRBJ1-5; tentatively, D is TRBD1 (5 bases). The CDR3 runs 13 residues. The germline gives CDR1 MNHEY, CDR2 SMNVEV (reference sequence). The germline V and J ends were trimmed by 8 bases and 5 bases, with 13 bases remaining between them. CDR3: CASRGGGYQPQHF. The CDR3 nucleotides are TGTGCCAGCCGCGGGGGGGGGTATCAGCCCCAGCATTTT.

The chain links TRBV27 to TRBJ2-7; D gene uncertain. This CDR3 is 11 amino acids long. CDR1 and CDR2 (germline): MNHEY, SMNVEV (reference sequence). With 3 bases removed from V and 12 bases from J, the gap between germline ends came to 12 bases. CDR3 amino acids: CASSLQATLYF. Written as DNA, the CDR3 is TGTGCCAGCAGTTTGCAGGCCACGCTGTACTTC.

This clone was found once. The chain has TRBV11-3 and TRBJ1-2; maybe TRBD1 (5 bases). Between the trimmed V and J ends, which lost 2 bases and 4 bases, there was a span of 17 bases. This CDR3 has 16 residues. CDR1 is SGHNT and CDR2 is YENEEA in the germline V gene. As DNA, the CDR3 is TGTGCCAGCAGCTTAAACCTTCCGGGGCAAGGCTATGGCTACACCTTC. Protein sequence: CASSLNLPGQGYGYTF.

CDR3 in amino acids: CAWSAGGQETQYF. CDR3 sequence (DNA): TGTGCCTGGAGTGCGGGGGGACAAGAGACCCAGTACTTC. The chain employs TRBV30 and TRBJ2-5; TRBD2 aligns across 7 bases. Germline V lookup: CDR1 GTSNPN, CDR2 SVGIG (reference sequence). V shed 1 base, J shed 2 bases, and the junction held 1 base outside the gene matches. The CDR3 is 13 amino acids.

This clone came up a few times. The rearrangement links TRBV7-2 to TRBJ2-2; the D gene is possibly TRBD2 (7 bases). V lost 7 bases, J lost 1 base, and 16 bases lay in between. Germline loops: CDR1 SGHTA, CDR2 FQGNSA. The CDR3 covers 16 residues. The CDR3 loop reads CASKPAGALNTGELFF. CDR3 sequence (DNA): TGTGCCAGCAAGCCTGCGGGGGCCTTGAACACCGGGGAGCTGTTTTTT.

The chain combines TRBV6-2 or TRBV6-3 with TRBJ2-7; perhaps TRBD1 as D (6 bases). The CDR3 covers 15 residues. Germline V CDR1 and CDR2: MNHEY, SVGEGT. V lost 5 bases, J lost 0 bases, and 14 bases lay in between. CDR3 nucleotide sequence: TGTGCCAGCAGTCTCAGGGGAGAGGACTCCTACGAGCAGTACTTC. Translation gives CASSLRGEDSYEQYF.